The table lists the clone carrying this T cell receptor beta chain with a count of one. The antigen is not known. The CDR3 extends over 15 amino acids. V lost 1 base to trimming and J lost 4 bases, with 13 bases between them. Per the germline V gene, CDR1 is LGHNA and CDR2 is YNFKEQ. This sample is drawn from a study of cytomegalovirus exposure and HLA in healthy donors. Whole-study findings and limits: A later analysis showed HLA-associated TCR beta chains outstripping equally common others in clonal expansion. A classifier reportedly called cytomegalovirus status with high sensitivity and specificity. TCR sequences were mostly rare, though some public TCRs occurred in many donors. Within an earlier analysis, most TCR beta V segments proved productive either about 90% or about 30% of the time.

The PCR used 60 Vbeta and 13 Jbeta primers. Assay: immunoSEQ multiplex PCR; the TCRdb copy retains only in-frame clones and omits some. The sample includes approximately 70,000 clones, 55% to 80% of them seen just once. The sequencing sample was made of PBMCs. This receptor was obtained from a man in his forties in good health and CMV-seropositive. The gene calls are TRBV4-2 and TRBJ1-2; the D gene is possibly TRBD1 (6 bases). CDR3 sequence: CASSQGATGTYGYTF. In DNA, the CDR3 is TGTGCCAGCAGCCAAGGGGCGACAGGTACCTATGGCTACACCTTC.